This T cell receptor beta chain was retrieved from a study of identical twins. TCRdb fed the 5' RACE reads into MiXCR, producing one record per CDR3 protein. The table has 1.5 million to 2 million distinct CDR3 sequences, more than 30% seen once. Trimming left V 5 bases short and J 6 bases short, with 20 bases between. The CDR3 is 15 residues long. There are a few counts of this clonotype. Input material: cord blood. The gene calls are TRBV12-3 or TRBV12-4 and TRBJ2-7; a possible D gene is TRBD1 (7 bases). This sequence was found in a newborn girl in good health. CDR3 region: CASSPLQGRRFEQYF. The CDR3 nucleotides read TGTGCCAGCAGTCCTCTACAGGGGAGGAGGTTCGAGCAGTACTTC.